The 29 T cell receptor beta chains below all came from one sample that was sequenced in a study of blood T cell repertoires in COVID-19. Using immunoSEQ multiplex PCR, the repertoire was profiled, and TCRdb retains in-frame clones only, with some absent. The table lists hundreds of thousands of clones, 75% to 85% of them singletons. Specimen: peripheral blood. The receptors derive from a man in his fifties with active or convalescent COVID-19.

The chain employs TRBV5-6 and TRBJ2-3, with 8 bases fitting TRBD1. In germline, CDR1 is SGHDT, CDR2 YYEEEE. This CDR3 is built from 16 residues. Trimming took 3 bases from V and 0 from J; bases not matched to a gene: 6. DNA for the CDR3: TGTGCCAGCAGCTATGGACAGGGTTATAGCACAGATACGCAGTATTTT. Protein sequence: CASSYGQGYSTDTQYF.

This clone came up a few times. The rearrangement joins TRBV12-3 or TRBV12-4 to TRBJ1-5, with D uncertain. V lost 2 bases and J lost 0, with 2 bases in between. The length of the CDR3 is 13 residues. The CDR3 bases are TGTGCCAGCAGTTTACGTAGCAATCAGCCCCAGCATTTT. Residues: CASSLRSNQPQHF.

V usage is TRBV4-1 and J usage is TRBJ1-3; D is unclear. The CDR3 length is 15 residues. Looked up from germline, CDR1 is MGHRA and CDR2 is YSYEKL. The V end lost 1 base, the J end lost 2 bases, and 9 bases lay between the germline ends. The chain's CDR3 is CASSQVVVAGNTIYF. In nucleotides, the CDR3 is TGCGCCAGCAGCCAAGTGGTAGTAGCTGGAAACACCATATATTTT.

This clone has a count of ten or more. The genes are TRBV7-6 and TRBJ1-6, with TRBD1 matching over 8 bases. The CDR3 extends over 18 amino acids. Germline V gene sequence: CDR1 SGHVS, CDR2 FNYEAQ. J gave up 7 bases and V 5 bases, and 16 bases lay outside the gene matches. CDR3: CASSPQGALGKRNSPLHF. The CDR3 region has the DNA TGTGCCAGCAGCCCCCAGGGGGCACTCGGCAAACGGAATTCACCCCTCCACTTT.

Written as DNA, the CDR3 is TGTGCCAGCAGCTTATTAATTACAGATACGCAGTATTTT. Protein: CASSLLITDTQYF. The gene calls are TRBV7-3 and TRBJ2-3; D is unclear. Between the trimmed V and J ends, which lost 2 bases and 3 bases, there was a span of 6 bases. The V gene's germline CDR1 is SGHTA and CDR2 FQGTGA. The CDR3 has 13 amino acids.

This clone was found once. This rearrangement joins TRBV7-8 to TRBJ2-5; TRBD2 agrees at 8 bases. V lost 2 bases, J lost 1 base, and 3 bases stayed unmatched. Germline V gene sequence: CDR1 SGHVS, CDR2 FQNEAQ. The CDR3 loop spans 15 amino acids. The CDR3 region is CASSLRGGGQETQYF. The CDR3 DNA is TGTGCCAGCAGCTTACGGGGGGGCGGCCAAGAGACCCAGTACTTC.

The V call is TRBV19, the J call TRBJ2-7; 9 bases agree with TRBD2. The junction had 8 bases not matched to a gene; V was cut back by 6 bases and J by 2 bases. Germline V gene sequence: CDR1 LNHDA, CDR2 SQIVND (reference sequence). The CDR3 is 15 amino acids. CDR3 nucleotide sequence: TGTGCCAGTAGGACGATAGCGGGAGATACCTACGAGCAGTACTTC. Its translation is CASRTIAGDTYEQYF.

This chain uses TRBV7-6 with TRBJ2-7; D might be TRBD2 (5 bases). V lost 3 bases to trimming and J lost 5 bases, with 11 bases between them. The CDR3 length is 13 residues. Germline CDR1 reads SGHVS; CDR2 reads FNYEAQ. The CDR3 nucleotides read TGTGCCAGCAGCTTCGGCGGGCACAACGAGCAGTACTTC. It is translated as CASSFGGHNEQYF.

The chain uses TRBV28 and TRBJ1-5, with 7 bases aligning to TRBD1. V lost 6 bases to trimming and J lost 2 bases; unmatched junction nucleotides: 7. CDR3 size: 15 residues. Germline-derived CDR1 and CDR2 are MDHEN and SYDVKM. Here the CDR3 DNA reads TGTGCCAGCAGACCCTCCGGGACAGGCAATCAGCCCCAGCATTTT. Translating gives CASRPSGTGNQPQHF.

The chain uses TRBV15 and TRBJ1-5; D remains ambiguous. Looked up from germline, CDR1 is LNHNV and CDR2 is YYDKDF (reference sequence). The CDR3 sequence is 13 residues long. V was clipped by 0 bases and J by 4 bases, with 4 bases between them. The CDR3 DNA follows: TGTGCCACCAGCAGAGACCAAAATCAGCCCCAGCATTTT. This codes for CATSRDQNQPQHF.

This clone was seen a handful of times. The junction departs from germline at one end; a sequencing error may be responsible. The rearrangement links TRBV5-1 to TRBJ1-4; 7 nucleotides match TRBD1. The CDR3 length is 15 residues. Germline loops: CDR1 SGHRS, CDR2 YFSETQ. CDR3 loop: CASSRGTETYEKLFF. For the CDR3, the DNA is TGCGCCAGCAGCCGGGGGACAGAAACTTATGAAAAACTGTTTTTT. Full variable domain (outside the CDR3, taken from reference TRBV5-1 and TRBJ1-4): KAGVTQTPRYLIKTRGQQVTLSCSPISGHRSVSWYQQTPGQGLQFLFEYFSETQRNKGNFPGRFSGRQFSNSRSEMNVSTLELGDSALYLCASSRGTETYEKLFFGSGTQLSVL.

This clone came up once. The gene calls are TRBV5-3 and TRBJ1-6, with 7 bases identical to TRBD1. TRBV5-3 is annotated as an ORF whose role is uncertain. J lost 7 bases, V lost 3 bases, and 4 bases had no gene match. The CDR3 has 14 amino acids. The CDR3, as DNA: TGTGCCAGAAGCTACGGGACAGAGAATTCACCCCTCCACTTT. Its translation is CARSYGTENSPLHF.

The genes are TRBV4-1 and TRBJ2-7, with TRBD2 matching over 7 bases. J was trimmed by 5 bases and V by 0 bases; bases with no gene match: 7. The germline V gene has CDR1 MGHRA and CDR2 YSYEKL. This CDR3 spans 15 amino acids. DNA of the CDR3: TGCGCCAGCAGCCAAGATATTGCGGGAGATGACGAGCAGTACTTC. It codes for CASSQDIAGDDEQYF.

CDR3 protein: CASSQVGFRDYGYTF. The CDR3 DNA sequence: TGTGCCAGCAGCCAAGTTGGGTTTCGGGACTATGGCTACACCTTC. V and J are TRBV14 and TRBJ1-2; D is uncertain. Deletions cut 1 base from V and 3 bases from J, with 12 bases between. The CDR3 is 15 amino acids. The germline V gene encodes CDR1 SGHDN and CDR2 FVKESK.

The rearrangement uses TRBV7-2 and TRBJ2-2; 8 bases line up with TRBD1. Germline V gene sequence: CDR1 SGHTA, CDR2 FQGNSA. The CDR3 is made up of 13 amino acids. The V segment lost 5 bases and the J segment 9 bases; nucleotides outside the gene matches: 5. DNA for the CDR3: TGTGCCAGCAGCACGGACAGGGAGAGGGAGCTGTTTTTT. It specifies CASSTDRERELFF.

The V and J genes are TRBV6-2 or TRBV6-3 and TRBJ1-4; the D is unclear. Germline CDR1 and CDR2: MNHEY and SVGEGT. Trimming took 5 bases from V and 7 from J, leaving 17 bases between them. The CDR3 is 15 amino acids. The DNA of the CDR3 is TGTGCCAGCAGTGGGTCGGACTTGACGAGTGAAAAACTGTTTTTT. Translated: CASSGSDLTSEKLFF.

The chain employs TRBV18 and TRBJ1-1; a possible D gene is TRBD1 (6 bases). V lost 3 bases to trimming and J lost 2 bases, with 16 bases between them. Germline loops: CDR1 KGHSH, CDR2 LQKENI. This CDR3 has 16 residues. The CDR3 reads CASSPDRLLGNTEAFF. The CDR3 DNA follows: TGTGCCAGCTCACCCGACAGGTTGCTGGGAAACACTGAAGCTTTCTTT.

For the CDR3, the DNA is TGTGCCACCAGTGAATGGGACAGGGAGGTGCAGTACTTC. It is translated as CATSEWDREVQYF. The J gene is TRBJ2-7, the V gene TRBV24-1; 9 positions agree with TRBD1. CDR3 length: 13 residues. The junction had 6 bases not matched to a gene; V was cut back by 4 bases and J by 9 bases. Germline assignment: CDR1 KGHDR and CDR2 SFDVKD.

The chain has TRBV28 and TRBJ2-1; 7 bases align to TRBD2. Trimming at V came to 7 bases and at J to 7 bases, leaving 4 bases not matched to a gene. Looked up from germline, CDR1 is MDHEN and CDR2 is SYDVKM. The CDR3 runs to 12 residues. The CDR3 is CASTAGRNEQFF. In DNA form, the CDR3 reads TGTGCCAGCACAGCGGGACGAAATGAGCAGTTCTTC.

This chain uses TRBV7-9 with TRBJ2-5; 9 bases agree with TRBD1. Germline CDR1 reads SEHNR; CDR2 reads FQNEAQ (reference sequence). The junction had 4 bases not matched to a gene; V was cut back by 4 bases and J by 4 bases. The CDR3 is made up of 14 amino acids. This CDR3 is CASSSTGGSETQYF. The CDR3 DNA sequence: TGTGCCAGCAGCTCGACAGGGGGTTCAGAGACCCAGTACTTC.

This sequence joins TRBV6-5 and TRBJ2-5; 8 bases match TRBD2. Germline trimming cut 0 bases from V and 4 bases from J; bases unmatched to any gene: 7. The CDR3 consists of 16 residues. Germline V gene data show CDR1 as MNHEY and CDR2 as SVGAGI. The CDR3 sequence: CASSYSAGGPGETQYF. The DNA for the CDR3 is TGTGCCAGCAGTTACTCCGCGGGAGGCCCGGGAGAGACCCAGTACTTC.

V is TRBV3-1 (or the pseudogene TRBV3-2) and J is TRBJ2-2; 9 bases map to TRBD2. V shed 4 bases, J shed 7 bases, and the junction held 10 bases outside the gene matches. This CDR3 has 16 residues. Per germline, CDR1 LGHDT and CDR2 YNNKEL (reference sequence). The DNA of the CDR3 is TGTGCCAGCAGCCCCCGGCCTGGCGGGAGGGTCGGGGAGCTGTTTTTT. Its translation is CASSPRPGGRVGELFF.

The genes are TRBV5-1 and TRBJ2-7; D is undetermined. The V gene's germline CDR1 is SGHRS and CDR2 YFSETQ. The CDR3 totals 11 residues. The germline V and J ends were trimmed by 2 bases and 4 bases, with 4 bases remaining between them. The CDR3 nucleotides are TGCGCCAGCAGCTTCGGTTACGAGCAGTACTTC. It translates to CASSFGYEQYF. Together with reference TRBV5-1 and TRBJ2-7, the CDR3 gives the full variable domain: KAGVTQTPRYLIKTRGQQVTLSCSPISGHRSVSWYQQTPGQGLQFLFEYFSETQRNKGNFPGRFSGRQFSNSRSEMNVSTLELGDSALYLCASSFGYEQYFGPGTRLTVT.

This clone was detected only once. The genes are TRBV2 and TRBJ2-2; the match to TRBD2 covers 8 bases. V trimming: 7 bases; J trimming: 4 bases; junction bases outside the gene matches: 8. The germline CDR1 and CDR2 sequences are SNHLY and FYNNEI. The CDR3 consists of 15 residues. The CDR3 DNA is TGTGCCAGCACTCGGCGGGAGGAAGGCACCGGGGAGCTGTTTTTT. This sequence encodes CASTRREEGTGELFF. Using reference TRBV2 and TRBJ2-2 for the parts outside the CDR3, the full variable domain is EPEVTQTPSHQVTQMGQEVILRCVPISNHLYFYWYRQILGQKVEFLVSFYNNEISEKSEIFDDQFSVERPDGSNFTLKIRSTKLEDSAMYFCASTRREEGTGELFFGEGSRLTVL.

This sequence joins TRBV13 and TRBJ2-1; 7 bases agree with TRBD1. This CDR3 spans 15 amino acids. V lost 5 bases and J lost 4; bases outside the gene matches: 8. Per germline, CDR1 PRHDT and CDR2 FYEKMQ (reference sequence). The CDR3 region is CASSATGAQYNEQFF. The CDR3 bases are TGTGCCAGCAGCGCCACAGGGGCCCAATACAATGAGCAGTTCTTC.

This chain connects TRBV10-3 to TRBJ2-1; 8 bases fit TRBD1. V lost 9 bases, J lost 5 bases, and 12 bases stayed unmatched. Germline CDR1 reads ENHRY; CDR2 reads SYGVKD. This CDR3 is 15 amino acids long. CDR3 nucleotide sequence: TGTGCCATTCAGAGAGGCAGGGGGCTCAACAATGAGCAGTTCTTC. Protein product: CAIQRGRGLNNEQFF.

Only one count was recorded for this clone. The chain links TRBV5-1 to TRBJ2-5, with TRBD2 matching 10 bases. The CDR3 is made up of 17 amino acids. The V gene end was trimmed by 0 bases and the J gene end by 5 bases; junction bases not matched to a gene: 10. The V gene's germline CDR1 is SGHRS and CDR2 YFSETQ. CDR3 bases: TGCGCCAGCAGCTTGGCGGTGTCTAGCGGGAGCTTTGAGACCCAGTACTTC. This translates into CASSLAVSSGSFETQYF. The whole variable domain, filled in from reference TRBV5-1 and TRBJ2-5, reads KAGVTQTPRYLIKTRGQQVTLSCSPISGHRSVSWYQQTPGQGLQFLFEYFSETQRNKGNFPGRFSGRQFSNSRSEMNVSTLELGDSALYLCASSLAVSSGSFETQYFGPGTRLLVL.

The chain combines TRBV19 with TRBJ2-1; tentatively, D is TRBD2 (6 bases). The V gene lost 7 bases and the J gene lost 0 bases, with 13 bases spanning the gap. Germline V gives CDR1 LNHDA, CDR2 SQIVND (reference sequence). The CDR3 has 15 residues. In DNA form, the CDR3 reads TGTGCCAGTACCGGGAGCTGGAGCTCCTACAATGAGCAGTTCTTC. Protein sequence: CASTGSWSSYNEQFF.

The chain carries TRBV20-1 and TRBJ2-7; a weak D match, TRBD1 (6 bases). Germline assignment: CDR1 DFQATT and CDR2 SNEGSKA (reference sequence). Trimming removed 6 bases at V and 5 bases at J, with 11 bases between. The CDR3 runs to 11 residues. As DNA, the CDR3 is TGCAGTGCCGCCACAGGGAACGAGCAGTACTTC. Amino acid sequence: CSAATGNEQYF.